This TCR beta chain stems from a study of Graves' ophthalmopathy and Graves' hyperthyroidism. Study-wide background: Ahead of any treatment, peripheral blood was obtained at the initial diagnosis. Study conclusions and caveats: In predicting ophthalmopathy progression, the model reached approximately 70% sensitivity and 72.22% specificity. Blood shared most expanded thyroid clonotypes above 0.001 frequency.

CDR3 regions of TCR beta were amplified from RNA transcripts. Investigators did first-round RT-PCR with HTBI primers, then second-round multiplex PCR. MiXCR, run by TCRdb on the multiplex PCR reads, gives a single entry per CDR3 protein. The table has about 640,000 distinct CDR3 sequences, 35% to 45% seen once. The V gene lost 10 bases and the J gene lost 5 bases, with 20 bases spanning the gap. Per germline, CDR1 SEHNR and CDR2 FQNEAQ (reference sequence). The CDR3 covers 14 residues. A note on this clonotype: Its antigen is as yet unknown.

This chain joins TRBV7-9 and TRBJ2-5; tentatively, D is TRBD2 (7 bases). The source is an adult man with Graves' ophthalmopathy. The sequencing sample was made of peripheral blood. In DNA form, the CDR3 reads TGTGCCAAAGGGGGAGGGCTAGTATCGGAGACCCAGTACTTC. Translating it yields CAKGGGLVSETQYF.